The source of this T cell receptor (beta chain) is a study of blood T cell repertoires in COVID-19. Study in general: Both acute and convalescent COVID-19 samples were obtained from the United States, Italy and Spain. Sources were T cells, B-cell-depleted T cells, or PBMCs; the material itself was cDNA or gDNA.

The V gene lost 6 bases and the J gene lost 6 bases, with 12 bases spanning the gap. The CDR3 totals 13 residues. Germline V gene lookup returns CDR1 SNHLY and CDR2 FYNNEI. TCRdb's copy holds only in-frame clones and misses some; the assay was immunoSEQ multiplex PCR. The sample yields roughly 280,000 clones, roughly 91% seen once. Sequenced sample: PBMCs or T cells enriched from blood (not recorded which). The gene calls are TRBV2 and TRBJ1-5; D possibly corresponds to TRBD1 (5 bases). This receptor was taken from a woman in her fifties or sixties who had recovered from COVID-19. This chain's CDR3 is CASSLGGGQPQHF. CDR3 coding DNA: TGTGCCAGCAGCCTTGGGGGGGGTCAGCCCCAGCATTTT.